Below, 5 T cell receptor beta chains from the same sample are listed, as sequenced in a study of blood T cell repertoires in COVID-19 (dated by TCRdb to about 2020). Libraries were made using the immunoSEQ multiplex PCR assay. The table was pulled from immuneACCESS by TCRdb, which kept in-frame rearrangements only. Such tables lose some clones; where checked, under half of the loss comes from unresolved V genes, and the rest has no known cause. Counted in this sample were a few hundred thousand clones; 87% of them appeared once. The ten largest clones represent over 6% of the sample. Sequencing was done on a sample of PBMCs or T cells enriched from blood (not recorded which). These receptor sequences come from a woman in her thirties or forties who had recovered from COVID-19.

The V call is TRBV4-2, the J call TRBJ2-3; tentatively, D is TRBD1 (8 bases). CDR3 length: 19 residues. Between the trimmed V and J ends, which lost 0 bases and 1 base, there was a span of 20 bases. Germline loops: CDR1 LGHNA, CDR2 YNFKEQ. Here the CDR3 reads CASSQETGGVGRGTDTQYF. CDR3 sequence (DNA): TGTGCCAGCAGCCAAGAAACAGGGGGGGTCGGGCGCGGCACAGATACGCAGTATTTT.

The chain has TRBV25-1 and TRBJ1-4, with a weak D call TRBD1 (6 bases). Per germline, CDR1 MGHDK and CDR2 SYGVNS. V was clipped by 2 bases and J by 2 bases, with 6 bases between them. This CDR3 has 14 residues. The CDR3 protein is CASSEGQTNEKLFF. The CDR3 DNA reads TGTGCCAGCAGTGAAGGACAGACTAATGAAAAACTGTTTTTT.

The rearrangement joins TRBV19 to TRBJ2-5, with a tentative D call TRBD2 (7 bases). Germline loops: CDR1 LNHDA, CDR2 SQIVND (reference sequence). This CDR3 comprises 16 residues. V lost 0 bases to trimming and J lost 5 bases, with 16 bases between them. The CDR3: CASSIELRGAGETQYF. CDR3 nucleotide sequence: TGTGCCAGTAGTATAGAGCTTCGGGGGGCTGGGGAGACCCAGTACTTC.

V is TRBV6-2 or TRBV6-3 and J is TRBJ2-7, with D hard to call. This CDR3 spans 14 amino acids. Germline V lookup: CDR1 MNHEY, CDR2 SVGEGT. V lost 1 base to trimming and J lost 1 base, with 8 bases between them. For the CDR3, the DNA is TGTGCCAGCAGTTACTTTCGCGTTTCCTACGAGCAGTACTTC. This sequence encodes CASSYFRVSYEQYF.

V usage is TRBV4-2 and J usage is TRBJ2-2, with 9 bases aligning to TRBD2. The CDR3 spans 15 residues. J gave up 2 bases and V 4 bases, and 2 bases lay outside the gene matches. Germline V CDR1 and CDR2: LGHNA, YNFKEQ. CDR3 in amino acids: CASSLSGRNTGELFF. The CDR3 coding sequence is TGTGCCAGCAGCCTTAGCGGGAGAAACACCGGGGAGCTGTTTTTT.